This T cell receptor beta chain was documented in a study of blood T cells in healthy people across ages. General study results and limits: In older individuals, TCR beta diversity per million T cells was lower, falling roughly linearly with age. One million T cells yielded diversity estimates that were considered underestimates.

About this clonotype itself: Antigen: not known.

V shed 1 base and J shed 4 bases, with 22 bases lying between them. In germline, CDR1 is SGHAT, CDR2 FQDESV (reference sequence). The CDR3 totals 18 residues. Primers used in a second PCR of about 7 to 12 cycles were a sample-barcoded 5' primer and a J-beta primer mix. TCRdb processed the 5' RACE reads anew with MiXCR; each CDR3 protein has one entry. Among about 1.7 million distinct CDR3 sequences listed, 28% were seen once. Peripheral blood from each donor was collected in a volume of 8 to 10 milliliters. Specimen: blood. The rearrangement links TRBV11-1 to TRBJ1-2; TRBD1 is a possible D gene (5 bases). The clonotype was recovered from a woman aged 25-40 years in good health. CDR3 in DNA: TGTGCCAGCAGCTTAGGGATTGGCGGCGGGACCTCTTCCTATGGCTACACCTTC. Its translation is CASSLGIGGGTSSYGYTF.